These 31 T cell receptor beta chains share one sample of origin, sequenced in a study of CXCR3-negative and CXCR3-positive naive CD8 T cells. UMI-tagged TRB cDNA libraries were built via 5' RACE. TCRdb processed the 5' RACE reads again and assigns one entry to each CDR3 protein, with no DNA. This repertoire comprises 45,000 to 55,000 distinct CDR3 sequences; its ten largest clones make up 14% to 15%. The sample comprised memory CD8+ T cells from blood. These receptor sequences come from a human donor in good health. Some clones in this sample may be carry-over from other donors' samples.

The CDR3 here is CASSYPAAGARTEAFF. J is TRBJ1-1 and V is TRBV6-5; TCRdb's D call of TRBD1 is untestable without DNA. This CDR3 is built from 16 residues. Germline loops: CDR1 MNHEY, CDR2 SVGAGI.

V is TRBV6-2 or TRBV6-3 and J is TRBJ2-1. CDR3 size: 14 residues. CDR1 is MNHEY and CDR2 is SVGEGT in the germline V gene. This chain's CDR3 is CASSKEVSYNEQFF.

The chain has TRBV29-1 and TRBJ1-1; TCRdb's D call of TRBD1 is untestable without DNA. The CDR3 is made up of 12 amino acids. Germline assignment: CDR1 SQVTM and CDR2 ANQGSEA. The CDR3 is CSVGIQGTEAFF. Looking up the rest from reference TRBV29-1 and TRBJ1-1 gives the full variable domain: SAVISQKPSRDICQRGTSLTIQCQVDSQVTMMFWYRQQPGQSLTLIATANQGSEATYESGFVIDKFPISRPNLTFSTLTVSNMSPEDSSIYLCSVGIQGTEAFFGQGTRLTVV.

CDR3 residues: CSANKPGGKYEQYF. The rearrangement joins TRBV20-1 to TRBJ2-7; as DNA is missing, the TRBD1 call by TCRdb cannot be tested. There are 14 residues in the CDR3. CDR1 and CDR2 from the germline V gene are DFQATT and SNEGSKA (reference sequence).

The rearrangement uses TRBV29-1 and TRBJ1-4. The CDR3 is 12 residues long. Germline loops: CDR1 SQVTM, CDR2 ANQGSEA. The CDR3 loop reads CSVGSGDEKLFF.

V gene TRBV6-1 combines with J gene TRBJ2-6; TCRdb's D call of TRBD1 is untestable without DNA. The germline gives CDR1 MNHNS, CDR2 SASEGT. The CDR3 consists of 15 residues. The CDR3 is CAGGTGTSGANVLTF.

The chain joins TRBV28 to TRBJ2-7; the D gene TCRdb calls, TRBD1, cannot be checked with no DNA. The CDR3 consists of 16 residues. Germline CDR1 is MDHEN and CDR2 is SYDVKM. The CDR3 protein is CASRVDSGVTPYEQYF.

V is TRBV20-1 and J is TRBJ2-1; TCRdb indicates TRBD2, and absent DNA this call remains unverified. The V gene's germline CDR1 is DFQATT and CDR2 SNEGSKA (reference sequence). The CDR3 is 14 amino acids. This CDR3 reads CSWTGESSYNEQFF.

The rearrangement joins TRBV20-1 to TRBJ2-7; TCRdb's D call of TRBD2 is untestable without DNA. Germline V gene lookup returns CDR1 DFQATT and CDR2 SNEGSKA (reference sequence). The CDR3 sequence is 13 residues long. CDR3 sequence: CSARDQREYEKYF.

The chain employs TRBV29-1 and TRBJ1-2; the TCRdb D gene call, TRBD1, has no DNA to confirm it. The CDR3 extends over 13 amino acids. The germline V gene encodes CDR1 SQVTM and CDR2 ANQGSEA. The CDR3 protein is CSVEAAPSYGYTF.

V usage is TRBV5-5 and J usage is TRBJ2-2; lacking DNA, the TRBD2 call made by TCRdb goes unchecked. Germline loops: CDR1 SGHKS, CDR2 YYEKEE (reference sequence). The CDR3 totals 14 residues. The CDR3 reads CASSRGGTTGELFF.

The J gene is TRBJ1-4, the V gene TRBV12-3 or TRBV12-4; TCRdb gives TRBD1 as the D gene, but with no DNA this cannot be confirmed. This CDR3 has 14 residues. The CDR3 sequence is CASSKQGAVEKLFF.

The V and J genes are TRBV7-9 and TRBJ2-2; TCRdb's D call, TRBD1, is unchecked because there is no DNA. CDR1 SEHNR and CDR2 FQNEAQ come from the germline V gene (reference sequence). CDR3 length: 15 residues. The chain's CDR3 is CASSQTGASTGELFF.

The chain couples TRBV9 to TRBJ1-1. This CDR3 has 13 amino acids. The germline gives CDR1 SGDLS, CDR2 YYNGEE. The chain's CDR3 is CASSGDLVAEAFF.

This chain connects TRBV6-2 or TRBV6-3 to TRBJ2-7; TCRdb calls TRBD1, which cannot be checked without DNA. Germline V gene sequence: CDR1 MNHEY, CDR2 SVGEGT. The CDR3 sequence is 19 residues long. The CDR3 loop is CASSYPRQAGERGIYEQYF.

V and J are TRBV29-1 and TRBJ2-3; as DNA is missing, the TRBD2 call by TCRdb cannot be tested. Germline V gene data show CDR1 as SQVTM and CDR2 as ANQGSEA. The CDR3 has 14 residues. This CDR3 is CSVAKTSIADTLYF.

The V call is TRBV19, the J call TRBJ2-1; without DNA, the TCRdb call of TRBD1 cannot be checked. Germline CDR1 LNHDA, CDR2 SQIVND (reference sequence). The length of the CDR3 is 15 residues. CDR3 sequence: CASSIPRDRGHEQFF.

The V call is TRBV29-1, the J call TRBJ2-1; TCRdb picks TRBD2, but there is no DNA to check that call. Germline CDR1 is SQVTM and CDR2 is ANQGSEA. This CDR3 has 14 amino acids. This chain's CDR3 is CSVEEDWSYNEQFF.

The V gene is TRBV21-1, the J gene TRBJ1-1; TCRdb proposes TRBD1, but this gene call is untestable without DNA. TRBV21-1 is noted as a pseudogene. The CDR3 contains 13 residues. This CDR3 reads CASSKTGNTEAFF.

The chain is built from TRBV6-2 or TRBV6-3 and TRBJ2-1. Germline CDR1 is MNHEY and CDR2 is SVGEGT. The CDR3 is 14 residues long. CDR3 protein: CASSLTPPYNEQFF.

V usage is TRBV11-2 and J usage is TRBJ2-1; the D call from TCRdb, TRBD2, cannot be confirmed without DNA. The CDR3 covers 15 residues. The V gene's germline CDR1 is SGHAT and CDR2 FQNNGV. The CDR3 spells CASSFSGGANNEQFF. Looking up the rest from reference TRBV11-2 and TRBJ2-1 gives the full variable domain: EAGVAQSPRYKIIEKRQSVAFWCNPISGHATLYWYQQILGQGPKLLIQFQNNGVVDDSQLPKDRFSAERLKGVDSTLKIQPAKLEDSAVYLCASSFSGGANNEQFFGPGTRLTVL.

The chain combines TRBV7-9 with TRBJ1-2. This CDR3 spans 15 amino acids. Per germline, CDR1 SEHNR and CDR2 FQNEAQ (reference sequence). The CDR3 reads CASSQGPEDYYGYTF.

V usage is TRBV19 and J usage is TRBJ1-2; TCRdb returns TRBD1, unconfirmable since there is no DNA. CDR3 length: 16 amino acids. Germline CDR1 LNHDA, CDR2 SQIVND (reference sequence). CDR3 loop: CASSAHRGPSNYGYTF.

The V call is TRBV5-6, the J call TRBJ2-7; lacking DNA, the TRBD1 call made by TCRdb goes unchecked. Per the germline V gene, CDR1 is SGHDT and CDR2 is YYEEEE. CDR3 length: 15 amino acids. This chain's CDR3 is CASSIAGDPSYEQYF. Full variable domain (outside the CDR3, taken from reference TRBV5-6 and TRBJ2-7): DAGVTQSPTHLIKTRGQQVTLRCSPKSGHDTVSWYQQALGQGPQFIFQYYEEEERQRGNFPDRFSGHQFPNYSSELNVNALLLGDSALYLCASSIAGDPSYEQYFGPGTRLTVT.

The rearrangement uses TRBV7-9 and TRBJ2-1. Germline CDR1 reads SEHNR; CDR2 reads FQNEAQ (reference sequence). This CDR3 is 12 amino acids long. CDR3 region: CASSLAENEQFF.

V gene TRBV28 combines with J gene TRBJ2-7; TCRdb outputs TRBD1, but without DNA this stays unchecked. This CDR3 has 19 amino acids. Per germline, CDR1 MDHEN and CDR2 SYDVKM. This chain's CDR3 is CASSFPGQDLSDTSYEQYF. Filled out from reference TRBV28 and TRBJ2-7, the complete variable domain reads DVKVTQSSRYLVKRTGEKVFLECVQDMDHENMFWYRQDPGLGLRLIYFSYDVKMKEKGDIPEGYSVSREKKERFSLILESASTNQTSMYLCASSFPGQDLSDTSYEQYFGPGTRLTVT.

V and J are TRBV5-1 and TRBJ2-7. This CDR3 has 13 residues. CDR1 and CDR2 (germline): SGHRS, YFSETQ. This chain's CDR3 is CASSLERWAEQYF.

The chain links TRBV20-1 to TRBJ2-1; the D call of TRBD2 rests on TCRdb alone, since no DNA is present to check it. Germline CDR1 is DFQATT and CDR2 is SNEGSKA (reference sequence). The CDR3 covers 15 residues. The CDR3 spells CSARGLAGVGNEQFF.

The chain links TRBV21-1 to TRBJ2-2; absent DNA, TCRdb's TRBD1 call cannot be checked. TRBV21-1 is annotated as a pseudogene. The CDR3 has 17 amino acids. CDR3: CASSNGTGTKDTGELFF.

J is TRBJ1-6 and V is TRBV28; TCRdb's assignment of TRBD1 cannot be checked, as there is no DNA. Germline CDR1 reads MDHEN; CDR2 reads SYDVKM. There are 15 residues in the CDR3. The CDR3 is CAILPAGQPNSPLHF.

This rearrangement joins TRBV7-2 to TRBJ2-7. The CDR3 has 12 residues. Germline V gene lookup returns CDR1 SGHTA and CDR2 FQGNSA. The CDR3 reads CASSLTSYEQYF.